One sample yielded the 28 T cell receptor beta chains listed below, sequenced in a study of type 1 regulatory T cells. Study results and caveats: Compared with non-type 1 regulatory T cells, type 1 regulatory T cells showed a more restricted TCR repertoire.

Antigens of these TCRs are unknown. TCRdb re-called the reads with MiXCR, one entry per CDR3 protein. The repertoire holds tens of thousands of distinct CDR3 sequences, with 20% to 25% as singletons. Sequencing was carried out using cultured type 1 regulatory T (Tr1) cells, either the whole culture or a sorted fraction (not recorded which). These receptors came from a human donor in good health.

The chain has TRBV10-3 and TRBJ2-1, with 10 nucleotides matching TRBD1. Trimming at V came to 10 bases and at J to 3 bases, leaving 18 bases not matched to a gene. Germline CDR1 and CDR2: ENHRY and SYGVKD. This CDR3 is 18 amino acids long. The CDR3 is CATSSDRGRQAGYNEQFF. CDR3 DNA sequence: TGTGCCACCAGCAGTGACAGGGGGCGGCAGGCGGGCTACAATGAGCAGTTCTTC.

This chain connects TRBV28 to TRBJ2-7; D is possibly TRBD1 (6 bases). V was clipped by 7 bases and J by 6 bases, with 16 bases between them. CDR1 MDHEN and CDR2 SYDVKM come from the germline V gene. The CDR3 extends over 13 amino acids. The CDR3 region is CASTYRSGAEQYF. The CDR3 DNA is TGTGCCAGCACCTACCGGTCAGGGGCCGAGCAGTACTTC. The variable domain in full, completed from reference TRBV28 and TRBJ2-7, reads DVKVTQSSRYLVKRTGEKVFLECVQDMDHENMFWYRQDPGLGLRLIYFSYDVKMKEKGDIPEGYSVSREKKERFSLILESASTNQTSMYLCASTYRSGAEQYFGPGTRLTVT.

This clonotype is classed as medium-sized. V gene TRBV20-1 combines with J gene TRBJ2-3; 7 positions agree with TRBD1. The V gene's germline CDR1 is DFQATT and CDR2 SNEGSKA (reference sequence). The CDR3 loop spans 14 amino acids. The J segment lost 3 bases and the V segment lost 2 bases, leaving 5 bases of the junction unmatched. The DNA for the CDR3 is TGCAGTGCTAGATTAGGGGGCCAGACAGATACGCAGTATTTT. Its protein is CSARLGGQTDTQYF.

A word on this clonotype: Given a much more abundant clone one base away, this may be a read error. The V and J genes are TRBV4-2 and TRBJ1-1; a possible D gene is TRBD1 (5 bases). CDR3 size: 14 residues. V gave up 8 bases and J gave up 2 bases, with 15 bases separating them. Germline assignment: CDR1 LGHNA and CDR2 YNFKEQ. CDR3 DNA: TGTGCCAGCGGCCGAACAGGACTCAACACTGAAGCTTTCTTT. The encoded protein is CASGRTGLNTEAFF.

V and J are TRBV5-4 and TRBJ1-2, with TRBD1 matching over 7 bases. Germline CDR1 is SGHNT and CDR2 is YYREEE (reference sequence). The CDR3 extends over 12 amino acids. Unmatched junction bases numbered 4, after V lost 4 bases and J lost 7 bases. The CDR3 DNA reads TGTGCCAGCAGCACAGGGGATTCTGGCTACACCTTC. Its protein is CASSTGDSGYTF.

The rearrangement joins TRBV9 to TRBJ2-5, with TRBD2 as a possible D gene (6 bases). Germline lookup yields CDR1 SGDLS and CDR2 YYNGEE. The V end was cut by 3 bases, the J end by 5 bases, with 14 bases between. The CDR3 spans 14 residues. CDR3 DNA sequence: TGTGCCAGCAGCGCGGGACTTTGGGAGGAGACCCAGTACTTC. Translated, it gives CASSAGLWEETQYF.

This clonotype has only a few counts. This chain links TRBV18 with TRBJ2-1, with D tentatively TRBD1 (6 bases). The CDR3 is 13 amino acids. Germline CDR1 is KGHSH and CDR2 is LQKENI. With 5 bases removed from V and 5 bases from J, the gap between germline ends came to 10 bases. The CDR3 DNA follows: TGTGCCAGCTCATTTAACAGGGACAATGAGCAGTTCTTC. It encodes CASSFNRDNEQFF.

This clonotype has just a few counts. CDR3 DNA sequence: TGCAGTGCTAGGAATCAAGCAACAGGGGATACGCAGTATTTT. Protein: CSARNQATGDTQYF. The chain combines TRBV20-1 with TRBJ2-3, with D tentatively TRBD1 (6 bases). V was shortened by 3 bases and J by 6 bases, with 16 bases between the two germline ends. Germline CDR1 reads DFQATT; CDR2 reads SNEGSKA (reference sequence). The CDR3 extends over 14 amino acids.

The V gene is TRBV29-1, the J gene TRBJ2-3; TRBD2 matches at 10 bases. The germline V gene has CDR1 SQVTM and CDR2 ANQGSEA. This CDR3 is 15 amino acids long. V shed 3 bases, J shed 5 bases, and the junction held 8 bases outside the gene matches. The CDR3 loop is CSVENLAGGGDTQYF. CDR3 in DNA: TGCAGCGTTGAGAACTTAGCGGGAGGTGGAGATACGCAGTATTTT.

This clonotype has just a few counts. The chain uses TRBV28 and TRBJ2-3; D not resolved. V shed 4 bases and J shed 6 bases, with 14 bases lying between them. Germline-derived CDR1 and CDR2 are MDHEN and SYDVKM. This CDR3 is 14 amino acids long. The CDR3 DNA is TGTGCCAGCAGTTCCCCCACGGGTTTCGATACGCAGTATTTT. This encodes CASSSPTGFDTQYF. Supplemented by reference TRBV28 and TRBJ2-3, the full variable domain reads DVKVTQSSRYLVKRTGEKVFLECVQDMDHENMFWYRQDPGLGLRLIYFSYDVKMKEKGDIPEGYSVSREKKERFSLILESASTNQTSMYLCASSSPTGFDTQYFGPGTRLTVL.

This clonotype was observed a handful of times. The rearrangement joins TRBV7-8 to TRBJ2-7; tentatively, D is TRBD1 or TRBD2 (5 bases each). CDR1 SGHVS and CDR2 FQNEAQ come from the germline V gene. Trimming left V 1 base short and J 4 bases short, with 14 bases between. The CDR3 sequence is 15 residues long. The CDR3 nucleotides read TGTGCCAGCAGCTTAGGAGGGGCAGCCACTTACGAGCAGTACTTC. This translates into CASSLGGAATYEQYF.

Many counts were recorded for this clonotype. V usage is TRBV20-1 and J usage is TRBJ2-1; 12 positions match TRBD2. The CDR3 runs 15 residues. With V trimmed by 3 bases and J by 12 bases, 12 bases remained unmatched. The germline gives CDR1 DFQATT, CDR2 SNEGSKA (reference sequence). Here the CDR3 DNA reads TGCAGTGCTAGTTCAAGGGGACTAGCGGGTCGGGGGCAGTTCTTC. Its translation is CSASSRGLAGRGQFF.

Only a few counts were recorded for this clonotype. The J gene is TRBJ2-1, the V gene TRBV5-1; 9 bases align to TRBD2. The CDR3 runs 15 residues. CDR1 and CDR2 (germline): SGHRS, YFSETQ. V shed 4 bases, J shed 5 bases, and the junction held 7 bases outside the gene matches. CDR3 region: CASSLLAGADNEQFF. The CDR3 DNA reads TGCGCCAGCAGCCTATTAGCGGGGGCGGACAATGAGCAGTTCTTC.

The chain is built from TRBV3-1 and TRBJ1-1, with no clear D. Trimming left V 0 bases short and J 9 bases short, with 11 bases between. Germline CDR1 and CDR2: LGHDT and YNNKEL (reference sequence). This CDR3 is built from 13 residues. CDR3 nucleotides: TGTGCCAGCAGCCAAGATGTCAGTAACCAAGCTTTCTTT. Translated, it gives CASSQDVSNQAFF.

This clonotype was observed a few times. The CDR3 spells CASSQEEGLPYNEQFF. The CDR3 bases are TGTGCCAGCAGCCAAGAAGAGGGACTACCTTACAATGAGCAGTTCTTC. The gene calls are TRBV14 and TRBJ2-1, with 7 nucleotides matching TRBD2. Germline loops: CDR1 SGHDN, CDR2 FVKESK. The ends lost 0 bases at V and 4 bases at J; junction bases unmatched: 6. CDR3 length: 16 residues.

Within the sample, this clonotype is medium-sized. The rearrangement joins TRBV28 to TRBJ2-2; 7 nucleotides line up with TRBD2. CDR1 and CDR2 (germline): MDHEN, SYDVKM. The J segment lost 6 bases and the V segment lost 2 bases, leaving 6 bases of the junction unmatched. The CDR3 sequence is 15 residues long. CDR3 loop: CASSLLRGGAGELFF. Here the CDR3 DNA reads TGTGCCAGCAGTTTACTTCGGGGAGGGGCCGGGGAGCTGTTTTTT.

V is TRBV12-3 or TRBV12-4 and J is TRBJ2-1; TRBD1 matches 8 bases. The CDR3 has 13 amino acids. The V and J ends lost 7 bases and 12 bases, in that order; junction bases with no gene match: 11. This CDR3 reads CASTYYQGAGQFF. CDR3 bases: TGTGCCAGCACCTATTATCAGGGGGCCGGGCAGTTCTTC.

This rearrangement joins TRBV24-1 to TRBJ1-2; 10 nucleotides agree with TRBD1. CDR3 length: 12 residues. The ends lost 9 bases at V and 3 bases at J; junction bases unmatched: 0. CDR1 and CDR2 from the germline V gene are KGHDR and SFDVKD. The CDR3 protein is CATGTGDYGYTF. For the CDR3, the DNA is TGTGCCACCGGGACAGGGGACTATGGCTACACCTTC.

Only a few counts were recorded for this clonotype. The rearrangement uses TRBV30 and TRBJ1-2, with D possibly being TRBD1 (5 bases). V was shortened by 5 bases and J by 4 bases, with 8 bases between the two germline ends. The CDR3 totals 11 residues. Germline-derived CDR1 and CDR2 are GTSNPN and SVGIG (reference sequence). The CDR3 is CAWGTVYGYTF. The DNA for the CDR3 is TGTGCCTGGGGGACGGTCTATGGCTACACCTTC.

The V call is TRBV13, the J call TRBJ2-3; possibly TRBD1 for D (6 bases). This CDR3 contains 16 residues. Germline CDR1 and CDR2: PRHDT and FYEKMQ (reference sequence). V lost 5 bases to trimming and J lost 1 base, with 16 bases between them. The CDR3 DNA follows: TGTGCCAGCAGCCGAGGGGCGACAGGACGCACAGATACGCAGTATTTT. Translating it yields CASSRGATGRTDTQYF.

As for this clonotype: The junction differs from germline at one of its ends, possibly a read error. The chain has TRBV12-3 or TRBV12-4 and TRBJ1-5; TRBD1 matches at 10 bases. This CDR3 spans 13 amino acids. CDR3 residues: CASRGTGDQPLHF. DNA for the CDR3: TGTGCCAGCAGAGGGACAGGGGATCAGCCCCTGCATTTT.

V gene TRBV5-6 combines with J gene TRBJ1-2; D gene ambiguous. The CDR3 is 15 residues long. The germline V gene encodes CDR1 SGHDT and CDR2 YYEEEE. V gave up 2 bases and J gave up 5 bases, with 16 bases separating them. The CDR3 DNA is TGTGCCAGCAGCTTCGTCCCCGGCAGGAGATATGGCTACACCTTC. Residues: CASSFVPGRRYGYTF.

The J gene is TRBJ2-7, the V gene TRBV10-3; weak D call: TRBD2 (6 bases). Trimming shortened V by 6 bases and J by 7 bases, and 19 bases separated the two germline ends. This CDR3 is 14 amino acids long. Germline-derived CDR1 and CDR2 are ENHRY and SYGVKD. The CDR3 loop is CAIRPGRGVEEQYF. The CDR3, as DNA: TGTGCCATCAGACCGGGACGCGGGGTCGAAGAGCAGTACTTC.

The chain recombines TRBV29-1 with TRBJ1-1; the D is unclear. Trimming pared 4 bases from V and 2 bases from J, leaving 11 bases between. This CDR3 has 13 residues. The germline V gene encodes CDR1 SQVTM and CDR2 ANQGSEA. The CDR3 nucleotides are TGCAGCGTTGTCGGCTTTTATAACACTGAAGCTTTCTTT. Translated, it gives CSVVGFYNTEAFF. Full variable domain (remainder filled in from reference TRBV29-1 and TRBJ1-1): SAVISQKPSRDICQRGTSLTIQCQVDSQVTMMFWYRQQPGQSLTLIATANQGSEATYESGFVIDKFPISRPNLTFSTLTVSNMSPEDSSIYLCSVVGFYNTEAFFGQGTRLTVV.

This clonotype was found a few times. The CDR3 sequence is CSVWGPRTDTQYF. The CDR3, as DNA: TGCAGTGTGTGGGGGCCCCGCACAGATACGCAGTATTTT. The chain uses TRBV20-1 and TRBJ2-3, with D possibly TRBD1 on 6 matching bases. The CDR3 consists of 13 residues. Trimming removed 7 bases from V and 1 base from J, with 12 bases in between. Germline CDR1 DFQATT, CDR2 SNEGSKA (reference sequence).

The V and J genes are TRBV7-8 and TRBJ1-1, with D hard to call. CDR1 is SGHVS and CDR2 is FQNEAQ in the germline V gene. V lost 10 bases and J 1 base, leaving 13 bases between the germline ends. This CDR3 spans 13 amino acids. CDR3 in amino acids: CATFFEANTEAFF. The DNA for the CDR3 is TGTGCCACGTTTTTTGAGGCGAACACTGAAGCTTTCTTT.

This clonotype was seen a handful of times. The rearrangement links TRBV5-1 to TRBJ2-7, with D possibly TRBD1 on 6 matching bases. This CDR3 has 14 amino acids. Trimming shortened V by 4 bases and J by 4 bases, and 15 bases separated the two germline ends. Looked up from germline, CDR1 is SGHRS and CDR2 is YFSETQ. In DNA, the CDR3 is TGCGCCAGCAGCACCCTCCTAGGACAGTACGAGCAGTACTTC. Translated: CASSTLLGQYEQYF.

This clonotype was detected ten times or more. The chain is built from TRBV12-3 or TRBV12-4 and TRBJ2-2; D is unresolved. The CDR3 is made up of 14 amino acids. V was clipped by 2 bases and J by 5 bases, with 9 bases between them. CDR3 region: CASSLRSWTGELFF. In nucleotides, the CDR3 is TGTGCCAGCAGTTTACGGAGTTGGACCGGGGAGCTGTTTTTT.